Listed below are T cell receptor beta chains from one sample, sequenced in a study of blood T cell repertoires in COVID-19. Some clones are missing from TCRdb's copy, which holds only in-frame ones; the method was immunoSEQ multiplex PCR. The profile shows over 250,000 clones, over 75% of them singletons. Input material: peripheral blood. All receptors come from a human donor in a cohort sampled during active COVID-19. Both conserved end residues are part of each CDR3. Fields, in order: CDR3 DNA, CDR3 protein, V gene, J gene, D gene, clone size. D genes are given only for firm matches. Part of the rows lack a size; the others show once, few, many or a class for expanded clones.

cdr3_nt: TGTGCCAGCAGCACCCGGGACTACCGCACAGATACGCAGTATTTT
cdr3_aa: CASSTRDYRTDTQYF
v_call: TRBV9
j_call: TRBJ2-3
d_call: TRBD2
clone_size: NA

cdr3_nt: TGCAGCGTTGACACAGGGACCGGACTGTACGAGCAGTACTTC
cdr3_aa: CSVDTGTGLYEQYF
v_call: TRBV29-1
j_call: TRBJ2-7
d_call: NA
clone_size: NA

cdr3_nt: TGTGCCAGCAGTTTTGACAGGGGGCTAGGTAACTATGGCTACACCTTC
cdr3_aa: CASSFDRGLGNYGYTF
v_call: TRBV2
j_call: TRBJ1-2
d_call: TRBD1
clone_size: few

cdr3_nt: TGTGCCATCAAACCGGGACAGGGGATCTACGAGCAGTACTTC
cdr3_aa: CAIKPGQGIYEQYF
v_call: TRBV10-3
j_call: TRBJ2-7
d_call: TRBD1
clone_size: NA

cdr3_nt: TGCGCCAGCAGGGACAGGGGCCCATATGAAAAACTGTTTTTT
cdr3_aa: CASRDRGPYEKLFF
v_call: TRBV23-1
j_call: TRBJ1-4
d_call: TRBD1
clone_size: NA

cdr3_nt: TGTGCCAGCTCAGAATCAGGAGAGACTAGCGGGAGTGGGGAGCTGTTTTTT
cdr3_aa: CASSESGETSGSGELFF
v_call: TRBV18
j_call: TRBJ2-2
d_call: TRBD2
clone_size: NA

cdr3_nt: TGTGCCAGCAGACTCGGACTAGCGGGGACGAGCTCCTACAATGAGCAGTTCTTC
cdr3_aa: CASRLGLAGTSSYNEQFF
v_call: TRBV11-2
j_call: TRBJ2-1
d_call: TRBD2
clone_size: few

cdr3_nt: TGTGCCAGCAGAGTTCTTGCGACTAGCGGACCCTACGAGCAGTACTTC
cdr3_aa: CASRVLATSGPYEQYF
v_call: TRBV27
j_call: TRBJ2-7
d_call: TRBD2
clone_size: NA

cdr3_nt: TGTGCCAGCAGTTCCAGGGTACCGTCACCCCTCCACTTT
cdr3_aa: CASSSRVPSPLHF
v_call: TRBV12-3/TRBV12-4
j_call: TRBJ1-6
d_call: NA
clone_size: NA

cdr3_nt: TGTGCCAGCAGTACCCGGACAGGGTCCCCGCTTGATACGCAGTATTTT
cdr3_aa: CASSTRTGSPLDTQYF
v_call: TRBV28
j_call: TRBJ2-3
d_call: TRBD1
clone_size: NA

cdr3_nt: TGCGCCAGCAGCCCTGGACAGGGGACCTCTGGAAACACCATATATTTT
cdr3_aa: CASSPGQGTSGNTIYF
v_call: TRBV5-1
j_call: TRBJ1-3
d_call: TRBD1
clone_size: NA

cdr3_nt: TGTGCCTGGAGCCAAGGACAGCTATATGGCTACACCTTC
cdr3_aa: CAWSQGQLYGYTF
v_call: TRBV30
j_call: TRBJ1-2
d_call: NA
clone_size: once

cdr3_nt: TGCGCCAGCAGCTTGGAGGAGCTAGCGGGCGTCACCGGGGAGCTGTTTTTT
cdr3_aa: CASSLEELAGVTGELFF
v_call: TRBV5-1
j_call: TRBJ2-2
d_call: TRBD2
clone_size: NA

cdr3_nt: TGTGCCAGCAGTTTCGCGGGTTCATTTGGCTACACCTTC
cdr3_aa: CASSFAGSFGYTF
v_call: TRBV27
j_call: TRBJ1-2
d_call: NA
clone_size: NA

cdr3_nt: TGCGCCAGCAGCTTCCGGGACACGTCTGAAAAACTGTTTTTT
cdr3_aa: CASSFRDTSEKLFF
v_call: TRBV5-1
j_call: TRBJ1-4
d_call: NA
clone_size: NA

cdr3_nt: TGTGCCAGCAGCTTGAAGGTGCTAGCGGGAGGGCCGGAGTTCTTC
cdr3_aa: CASSLKVLAGGPEFF
v_call: TRBV5-4
j_call: TRBJ2-1
d_call: TRBD2
clone_size: once

cdr3_nt: TGTGCCAGCAGTACGACAGGGGGCAATGGAAACACCATATATTTT
cdr3_aa: CASSTTGGNGNTIYF
v_call: TRBV28
j_call: TRBJ1-3
d_call: TRBD1
clone_size: NA

cdr3_nt: TGCGCCAGCAACGGGAGGACGAGCGGCCCCAATGAGCAGTTCTTC
cdr3_aa: CASNGRTSGPNEQFF
v_call: TRBV5-1
j_call: TRBJ2-1
d_call: TRBD2
clone_size: NA

cdr3_nt: TGCAGCGTTGTCGCGGCCTGGGCGCGGAGGGAAGCTTTCTTT
cdr3_aa: CSVVAAWARREAFF
v_call: TRBV29-1
j_call: TRBJ1-1
d_call: NA
clone_size: NA

cdr3_nt: TGTGCCAGCAGTGACATCCCGTACGGTCTCGAGCAGTACTTC
cdr3_aa: CASSDIPYGLEQYF
v_call: TRBV6-1
j_call: TRBJ2-7
d_call: NA
clone_size: NA

cdr3_nt: TGTGCCAGCAGCCACACCGGGGGGCAGGAGCAGTACTTC
cdr3_aa: CASSHTGGQEQYF
v_call: TRBV4-2
j_call: TRBJ2-7
d_call: NA
clone_size: NA

cdr3_nt: TGTGCCAGCACCGCACGGCGGGACAATGAGCAGTTCTTC
cdr3_aa: CASTARRDNEQFF
v_call: TRBV2
j_call: TRBJ2-1
d_call: NA
clone_size: NA